The present T cell receptor beta chain was sequenced within a study of blood T cell repertoires in COVID-19. Looking at the study overall: The study drew acute and convalescent COVID-19 samples from the United States, Italy and Spain. The analysed material was cDNA or gDNA that came from T cells, B-cell-depleted T cells, or PBMCs.

Authors' data handling: Using reference gene primer amplification, nucleated cell counts were estimated. Using immunoSEQ multiplex PCR, the repertoire was profiled, and TCRdb retains in-frame clones only, with some absent. V and J calls and clone size follow that table, whereas D and trimming were derived from the DNA. The sample records about 280,000 clones, about 89% being singletons. CDR1 MNHEY and CDR2 SVGAGI come from the germline V gene. V gave up 2 bases and J gave up 0 bases; unmatched junction bases: 3. CDR3 length: 16 residues. The sample was peripheral blood. The source is a woman aged 40 to 50 who had recovered from COVID-19. The chain combines TRBV6-5 with TRBJ2-1, with TRBD2 matching over 8 bases. CDR3 residues: CASSYSGTSSYNEQFF. DNA of the CDR3: TGTGCCAGCAGTTACAGTGGGACTAGCTCCTACAATGAGCAGTTCTTC.